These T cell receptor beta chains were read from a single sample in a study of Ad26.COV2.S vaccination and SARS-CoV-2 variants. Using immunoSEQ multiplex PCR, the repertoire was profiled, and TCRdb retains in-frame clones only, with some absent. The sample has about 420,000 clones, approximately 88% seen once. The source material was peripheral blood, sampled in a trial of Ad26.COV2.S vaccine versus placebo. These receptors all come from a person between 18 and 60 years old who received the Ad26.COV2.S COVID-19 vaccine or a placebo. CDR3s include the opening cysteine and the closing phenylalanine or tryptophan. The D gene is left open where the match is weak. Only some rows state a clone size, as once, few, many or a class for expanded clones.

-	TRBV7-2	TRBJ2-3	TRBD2	CASSLMPPLAADTQYF	TGTGCCAGCAGCTTAATGCCCCCGCTAGCGGCAGATACGCAGTATTTT
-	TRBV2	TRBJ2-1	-	CASRPPGRGALNEQFF	TGTGCCAGCAGGCCTCCCGGAAGGGGCGCATTGAATGAGCAGTTCTTC
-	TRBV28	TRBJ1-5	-	CASSFGPQHF	TGTGCCAGCAGTTTTGGGCCCCAGCATTTT
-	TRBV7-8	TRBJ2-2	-	CASIEWGLAGELFF	TGTGCCAGCATTGAATGGGGGCTCGCCGGGGAGCTGTTTTTT
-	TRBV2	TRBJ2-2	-	CASSESNTGELFF	TGTGCCAGCAGTGAATCGAACACCGGGGAGCTGTTTTTT
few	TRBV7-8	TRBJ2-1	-	CASSLGASGIYNEQFF	TGTGCCAGCAGCTTAGGGGCTTCCGGTATATACAATGAGCAGTTCTTC
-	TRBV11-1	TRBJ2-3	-	CASSLGLTGKDTQYF	TGTGCCAGCAGCTTAGGACTAACGGGCAAAGATACGCAGTATTTT
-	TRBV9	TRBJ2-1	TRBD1	CASSIRGDRRDEQFF	TGTGCCAGCAGCATCAGAGGGGACAGGCGTGATGAGCAGTTCTTC
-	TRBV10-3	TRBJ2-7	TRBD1	CAISVSPGQGSYEQYF	TGTGCCATCAGTGTTTCACCGGGACAGGGGTCCTACGAGCAGTACTTC
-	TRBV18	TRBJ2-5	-	CASSPAGGYGETQYF	TGTGCCAGCTCACCGGCAGGGGGGTATGGAGAGACCCAGTACTTC
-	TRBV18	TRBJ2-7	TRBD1	CASSPPRSGGYEQYF	TGTGCCAGCTCACCACCCCGATCAGGGGGATACGAGCAGTACTTC
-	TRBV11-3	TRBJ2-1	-	CASSLNGGANEQFF	TGTGCCAGCAGCTTAAACGGTGGGGCAAATGAGCAGTTCTTC
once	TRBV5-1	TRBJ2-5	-	CASSLTDRGETQYF	TGCGCCAGCAGCTTGACAGACCGGGGGGAGACCCAGTACTTC
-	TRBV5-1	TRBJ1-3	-	CASSNGRTAGNTIYF	TGCGCCAGCAGCAACGGACGGACGGCTGGAAACACCATATATTTT
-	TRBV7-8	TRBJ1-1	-	CASSGGRGNTEAFF	TGTGCCAGCAGCGGCGGGAGGGGCAACACTGAAGCTTTCTTT
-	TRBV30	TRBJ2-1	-	CASLERTSYNEQFF	TGTGCCTCGCTTGAGCGGACGTCCTACAATGAGCAGTTCTTC
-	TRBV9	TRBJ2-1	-	CASSDDVTGTLLNNEQFF	TGTGCCAGCAGCGACGATGTAACAGGGACCCTTCTAAACAATGAGCAGTTCTTC
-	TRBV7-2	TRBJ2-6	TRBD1	CASSTRTGTAGANVLTF	TGTGCCAGCAGCACTCGGACAGGGACTGCTGGGGCCAACGTCCTGACTTTC
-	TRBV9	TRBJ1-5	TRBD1	CASSGGQANSNQPQHF	TGTGCCAGCAGCGGAGGACAGGCGAATAGCAATCAGCCCCAGCATTTT
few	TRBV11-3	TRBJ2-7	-	CASSLTDDEQYF	TGTGCCAGCAGCTTAACAGATGACGAGCAGTACTTC
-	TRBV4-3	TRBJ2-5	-	CASSQGPLYQETQYF	TGCGCCAGCAGCCAAGGGCCCCTCTACCAAGAGACCCAGTACTTC
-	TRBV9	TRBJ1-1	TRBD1	CASSAGQAAAFF	TGTGCCAGCAGCGCCGGACAGGCTGCAGCTTTCTTT
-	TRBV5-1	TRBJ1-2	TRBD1	CASSWRDREGYTF	TGCGCCAGCAGCTGGCGGGACAGGGAGGGCTACACCTTC
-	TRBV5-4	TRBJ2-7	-	CASSILDSPYEQYF	TGTGCCAGCAGCATTCTGGACAGTCCCTACGAGCAGTACTTC
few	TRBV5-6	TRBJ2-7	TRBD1	CASSLAKGAGYEQYF	TGTGCCAGCAGCTTGGCGAAGGGGGCAGGTTACGAGCAGTACTTC
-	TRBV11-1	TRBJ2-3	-	CASSLNPRETDTQYF	TGTGCCAGCAGCTTAAACCCCAGGGAGACAGATACGCAGTATTTT
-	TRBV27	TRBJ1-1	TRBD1	CASSWTGATTEAFF	TGTGCCAGCAGTTGGACAGGGGCGACCACTGAAGCTTTCTTT
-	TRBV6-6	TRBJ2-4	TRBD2	CATTPSGGWDIQYF	TGTGCCACCACCCCGAGCGGGGGCTGGGACATTCAGTACTTC
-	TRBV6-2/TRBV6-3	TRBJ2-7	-	CASSYSAGPYEQYF	TGTGCCAGCAGTTACTCCGCTGGGCCCTACGAGCAGTACTTC
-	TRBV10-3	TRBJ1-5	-	CAISDRDKGGNQPQHF	TGTGCCATCAGTGACCGGGACAAGGGCGGCAATCAGCCCCAGCATTTT
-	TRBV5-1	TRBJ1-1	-	CASSLETPPVTEAFF	TGCGCCAGCAGCTTGGAGACACCCCCGGTCACTGAAGCTTTCTTT
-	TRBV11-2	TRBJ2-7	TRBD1	CASSFTGGRYEQYF	TGTGCCAGCAGCTTTACAGGGGGCAGGTACGAGCAGTACTTC
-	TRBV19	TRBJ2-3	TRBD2	CASRAERGATDTQYF	TGTGCCAGTAGGGCCGAGCGGGGGGCCACAGATACGCAGTATTTT
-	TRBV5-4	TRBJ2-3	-	CASSGGTTDTQYF	TGTGCCAGCAGCGGGGGTACAACAGATACGCAGTATTTT
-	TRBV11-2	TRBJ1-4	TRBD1	CASSSGTGYEKLFF	TGTGCCAGCAGCTCCGGGACAGGGTATGAAAAACTGTTTTTT
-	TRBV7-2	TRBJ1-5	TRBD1	CASSPGQGGNQPQHF	TGTGCCAGCAGCCCGGGACAGGGAGGCAATCAGCCCCAGCATTTT
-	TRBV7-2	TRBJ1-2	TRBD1	CATREDRGHYGYTF	TGTGCCACCCGAGAGGACAGGGGCCACTATGGCTACACCTTC